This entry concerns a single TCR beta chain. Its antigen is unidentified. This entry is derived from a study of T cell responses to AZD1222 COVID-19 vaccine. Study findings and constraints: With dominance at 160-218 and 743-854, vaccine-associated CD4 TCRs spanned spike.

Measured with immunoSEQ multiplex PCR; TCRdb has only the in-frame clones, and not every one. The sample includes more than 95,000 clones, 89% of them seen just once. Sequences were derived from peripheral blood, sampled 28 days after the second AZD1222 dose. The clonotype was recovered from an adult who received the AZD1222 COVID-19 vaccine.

The CDR3 here is CASSYGRGPMDGYTF. CDR3 bases: TGTGCCAGCAGTTACGGGCGGGGCCCTATGGACGGCTACACCTTC. This rearrangement joins TRBV6-6 to TRBJ1-2, with D possibly being TRBD1 (5 bases). V lost 2 bases, J lost 8 bases, and 18 bases lay in between. The CDR3 spans 15 residues. The germline gives CDR1 MNHNY, CDR2 SVGAGI (reference sequence).